This TCR beta chain was found in a study of T cell responses to AZD1222 COVID-19 vaccine. The method was immunoSEQ multiplex PCR; TCRdb's version includes in-frame clones alone and lacks a portion of them. The data show 85,000 or so clones, 75% to 95% seen once. V was shortened by 10 bases and J by 8 bases, with 9 bases between the two germline ends. CDR3 size: 11 residues. The germline V gene encodes CDR1 ENHRY and CDR2 SYGVKD. This clone turned up a few times. The starting material was peripheral blood, obtained 28 days after the second AZD1222 dose. The J gene is TRBJ1-6, the V gene TRBV10-3, with a possible D match to TRBD1 (5 bases). The sequence came from an adult who received the AZD1222 COVID-19 vaccine. CDR3 in DNA: TGTGCCACCTGGGACTATTCACCCCTCCACTTT. The encoded protein is CATWDYSPLHF.